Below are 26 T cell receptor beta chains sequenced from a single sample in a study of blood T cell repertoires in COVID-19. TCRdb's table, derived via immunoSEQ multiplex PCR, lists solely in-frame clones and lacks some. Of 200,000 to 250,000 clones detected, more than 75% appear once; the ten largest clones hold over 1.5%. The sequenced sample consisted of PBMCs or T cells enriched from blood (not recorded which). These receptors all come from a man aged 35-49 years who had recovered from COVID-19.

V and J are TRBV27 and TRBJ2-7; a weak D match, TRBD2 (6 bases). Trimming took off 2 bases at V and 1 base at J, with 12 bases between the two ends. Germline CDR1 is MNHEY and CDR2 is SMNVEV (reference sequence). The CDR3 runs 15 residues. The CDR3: CASSLRRVGSYEQYF. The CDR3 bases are TGTGCCAGCAGTTTAAGGAGGGTGGGGTCCTACGAGCAGTACTTC.

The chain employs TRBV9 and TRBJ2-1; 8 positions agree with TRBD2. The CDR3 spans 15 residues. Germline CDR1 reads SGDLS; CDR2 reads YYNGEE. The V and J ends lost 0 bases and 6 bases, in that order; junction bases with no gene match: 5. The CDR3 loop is CASSVAAGGLNEQFF. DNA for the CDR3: TGTGCCAGCAGCGTAGCTGCGGGGGGCCTCAATGAGCAGTTCTTC.

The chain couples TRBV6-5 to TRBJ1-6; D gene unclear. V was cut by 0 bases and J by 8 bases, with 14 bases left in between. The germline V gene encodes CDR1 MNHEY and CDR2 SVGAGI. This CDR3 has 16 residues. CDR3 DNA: TGTGCCAGCAGTTACTCGCCCGACTGGGTTGATTCACCCCTCCACTTT. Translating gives CASSYSPDWVDSPLHF.

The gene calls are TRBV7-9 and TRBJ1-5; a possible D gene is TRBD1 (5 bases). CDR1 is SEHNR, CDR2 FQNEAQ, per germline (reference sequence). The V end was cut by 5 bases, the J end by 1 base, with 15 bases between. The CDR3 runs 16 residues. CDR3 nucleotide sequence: TGTGCCAGCAGCCCGAGTGGGGGGTTGAGCAATCAGCCCCAGCATTTT. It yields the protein CASSPSGGLSNQPQHF.

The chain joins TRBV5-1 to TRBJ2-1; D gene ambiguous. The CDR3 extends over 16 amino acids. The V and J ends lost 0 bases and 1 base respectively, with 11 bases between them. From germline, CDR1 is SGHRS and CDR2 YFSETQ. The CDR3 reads CASSLDSARSYNEQFF. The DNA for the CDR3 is TGCGCCAGCAGCTTGGACTCCGCCCGTTCCTACAATGAGCAGTTCTTC. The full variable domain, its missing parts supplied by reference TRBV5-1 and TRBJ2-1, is KAGVTQTPRYLIKTRGQQVTLSCSPISGHRSVSWYQQTPGQGLQFLFEYFSETQRNKGNFPGRFSGRQFSNSRSEMNVSTLELGDSALYLCASSLDSARSYNEQFFGPGTRLTVL.

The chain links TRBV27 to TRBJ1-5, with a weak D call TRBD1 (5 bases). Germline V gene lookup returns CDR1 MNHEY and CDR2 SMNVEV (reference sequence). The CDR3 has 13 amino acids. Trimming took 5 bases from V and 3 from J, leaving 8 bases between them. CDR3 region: CASSGGANQPQHF. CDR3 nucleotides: TGTGCCAGCAGTGGAGGGGCCAATCAGCCCCAGCATTTT.

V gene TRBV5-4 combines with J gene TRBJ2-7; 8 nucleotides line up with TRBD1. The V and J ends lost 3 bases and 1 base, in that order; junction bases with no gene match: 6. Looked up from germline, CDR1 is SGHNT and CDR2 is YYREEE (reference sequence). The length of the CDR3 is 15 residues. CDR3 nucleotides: TGTGCCAGCAGCTCTGGGACAGGCGCTTCCTACGAGCAGTACTTC. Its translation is CASSSGTGASYEQYF.

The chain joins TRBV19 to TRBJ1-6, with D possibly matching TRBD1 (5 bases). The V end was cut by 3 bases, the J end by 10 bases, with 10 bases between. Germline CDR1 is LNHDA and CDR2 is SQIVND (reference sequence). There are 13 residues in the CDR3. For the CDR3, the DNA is TGTGCCAGTAGTATTTCGACAGAATCACCCCTCCACTTT. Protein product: CASSISTESPLHF.

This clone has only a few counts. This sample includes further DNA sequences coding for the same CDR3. DNA of the CDR3: TGTGCCAGTAGTATCTCCTCGGGAAGGGGGCGTGTCTACGAGCAGTACTTC. Residues: CASSISSGRGRVYEQYF. The gene calls are TRBV19 and TRBJ2-7; 7 bases agree with TRBD1. CDR1 and CDR2 from the germline V gene are LNHDA and SQIVND (reference sequence). V lost 3 bases and J lost 3; bases outside the gene matches: 14. The CDR3 totals 17 residues.

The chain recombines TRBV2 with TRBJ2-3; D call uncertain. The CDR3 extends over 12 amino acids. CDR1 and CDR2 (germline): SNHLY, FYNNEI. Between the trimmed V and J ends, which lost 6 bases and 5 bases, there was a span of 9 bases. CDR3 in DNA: TGTGCCAGCAGGCCGAGTCAAGATACGCAGTATTTT. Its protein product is CASRPSQDTQYF.

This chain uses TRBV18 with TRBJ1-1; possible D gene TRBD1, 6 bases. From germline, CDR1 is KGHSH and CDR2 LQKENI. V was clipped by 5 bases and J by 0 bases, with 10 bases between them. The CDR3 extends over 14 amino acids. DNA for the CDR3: TGTGCCAGCTCAGCGGGGGGGCTGAACACTGAAGCTTTCTTT. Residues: CASSAGGLNTEAFF.

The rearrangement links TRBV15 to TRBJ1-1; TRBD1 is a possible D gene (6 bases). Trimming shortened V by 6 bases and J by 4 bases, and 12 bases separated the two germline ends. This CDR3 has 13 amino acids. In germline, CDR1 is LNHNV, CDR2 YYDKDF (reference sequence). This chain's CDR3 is CATRGGLVTEAFF. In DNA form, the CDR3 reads TGTGCCACCAGGGGGGGGCTGGTCACTGAAGCTTTCTTT.

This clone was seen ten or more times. CDR3 amino acids: CASSFGGQVVSGANVLTF. The CDR3 region has the DNA TGTGCCAGCAGCTTTGGTGGACAGGTCGTCTCTGGGGCCAACGTCCTGACTTTC. The chain recombines TRBV7-2 with TRBJ2-6; 7 bases are shared with TRBD1. CDR1 is SGHTA, CDR2 FQGNSA, per germline. The V segment lost 3 bases and the J segment 0 bases; nucleotides outside the gene matches: 8. The CDR3 is 18 amino acids.

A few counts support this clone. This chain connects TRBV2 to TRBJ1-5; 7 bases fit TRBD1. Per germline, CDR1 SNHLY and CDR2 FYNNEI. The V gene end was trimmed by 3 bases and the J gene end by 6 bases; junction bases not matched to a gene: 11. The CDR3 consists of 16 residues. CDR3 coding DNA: TGTGCCAGCAGTGACGAAGGAGGGGGCGCGATTCAGCCCCAGCATTTT. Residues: CASSDEGGGAIQPQHF.

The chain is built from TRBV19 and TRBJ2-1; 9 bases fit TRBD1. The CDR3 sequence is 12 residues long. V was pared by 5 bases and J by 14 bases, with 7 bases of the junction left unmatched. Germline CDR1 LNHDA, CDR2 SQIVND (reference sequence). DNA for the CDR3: TGTGCCAGTAGTCGGACAGGGGACGAGGAGTTCTTC. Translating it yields CASSRTGDEEFF.

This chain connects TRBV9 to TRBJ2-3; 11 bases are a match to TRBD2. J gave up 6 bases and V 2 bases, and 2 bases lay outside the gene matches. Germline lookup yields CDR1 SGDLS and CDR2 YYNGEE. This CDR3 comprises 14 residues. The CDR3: CASSVGLAADTQYF. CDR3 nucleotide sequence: TGTGCCAGCAGCGTGGGACTAGCGGCGGATACGCAGTATTTT.

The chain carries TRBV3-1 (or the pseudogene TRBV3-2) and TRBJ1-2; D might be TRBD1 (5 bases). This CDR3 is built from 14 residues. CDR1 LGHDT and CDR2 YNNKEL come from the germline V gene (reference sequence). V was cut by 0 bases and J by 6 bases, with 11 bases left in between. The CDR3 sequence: CASSQDLPGNGYTF. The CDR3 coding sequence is TGTGCCAGCAGCCAAGATCTCCCAGGGAATGGCTACACCTTC.

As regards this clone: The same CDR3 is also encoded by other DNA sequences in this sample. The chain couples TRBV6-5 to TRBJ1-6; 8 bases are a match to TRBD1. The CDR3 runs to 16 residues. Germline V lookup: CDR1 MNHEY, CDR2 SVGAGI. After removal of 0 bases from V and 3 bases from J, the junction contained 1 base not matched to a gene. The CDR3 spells CASSYSTGGYNSPLHF. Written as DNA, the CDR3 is TGTGCCAGCAGTTACTCTACAGGGGGCTATAATTCACCCCTCCACTTT.

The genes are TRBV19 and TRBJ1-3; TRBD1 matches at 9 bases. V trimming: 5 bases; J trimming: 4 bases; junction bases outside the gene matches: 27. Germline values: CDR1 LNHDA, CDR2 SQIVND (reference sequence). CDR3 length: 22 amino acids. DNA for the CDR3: TGTGCCAGTAGTGCAGACCTCGACCGGCTGGATAGGGACAGGGACCAGGGAAACACCATATATTTT. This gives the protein CASSADLDRLDRDRDQGNTIYF.

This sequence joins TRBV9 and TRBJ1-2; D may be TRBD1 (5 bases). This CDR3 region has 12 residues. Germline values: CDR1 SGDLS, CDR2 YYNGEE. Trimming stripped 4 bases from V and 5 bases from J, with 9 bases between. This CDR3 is CASSNRQYGYTF. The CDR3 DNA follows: TGTGCCAGCAGCAACCGACAGTATGGCTACACCTTC.

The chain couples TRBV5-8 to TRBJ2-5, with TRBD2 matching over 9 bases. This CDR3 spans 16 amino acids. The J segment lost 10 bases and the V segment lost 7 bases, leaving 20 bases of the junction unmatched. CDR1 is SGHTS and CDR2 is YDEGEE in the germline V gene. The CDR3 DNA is TGTGCCAGCCGCCCCAAGGCTAGCGGGGCTCATTTGGGCCAGTACTTC. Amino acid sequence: CASRPKASGAHLGQYF.

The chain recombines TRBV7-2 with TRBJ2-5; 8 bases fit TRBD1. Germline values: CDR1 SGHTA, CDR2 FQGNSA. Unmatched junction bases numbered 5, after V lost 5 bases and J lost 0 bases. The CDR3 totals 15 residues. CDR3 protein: CASSPGQVYQETQYF. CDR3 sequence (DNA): TGTGCCAGCAGCCCGGGACAGGTATACCAAGAGACCCAGTACTTC.

CDR3 residues: CASSPTGKRSPLHF. The CDR3 DNA sequence: TGTGCCAGCAGCCCAACAGGAAAACGGTCACCCCTCCACTTT. The rearrangement links TRBV5-8 to TRBJ1-6; the D gene is possibly TRBD1 (5 bases). The CDR3 is 14 amino acids. Trimming cost V 4 bases and J 10 bases, with 15 bases left between them. CDR1 is SGHTS and CDR2 is YDEGEE in the germline V gene.

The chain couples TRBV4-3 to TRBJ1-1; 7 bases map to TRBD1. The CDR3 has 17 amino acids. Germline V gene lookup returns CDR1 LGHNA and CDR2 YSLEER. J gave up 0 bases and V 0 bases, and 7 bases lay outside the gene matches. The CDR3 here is CASSQEPTGEVNTEAFF. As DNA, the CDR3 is TGCGCCAGCAGCCAAGAACCCACAGGGGAGGTGAACACTGAAGCTTTCTTT.

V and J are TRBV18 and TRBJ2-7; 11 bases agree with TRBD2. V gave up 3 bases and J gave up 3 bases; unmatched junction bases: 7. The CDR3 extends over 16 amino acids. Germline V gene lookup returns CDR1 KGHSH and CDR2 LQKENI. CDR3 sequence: CASSPTSGDGIYEQYF. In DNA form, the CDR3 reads TGTGCCAGCTCACCGACTAGCGGGGATGGCATCTACGAGCAGTACTTC.

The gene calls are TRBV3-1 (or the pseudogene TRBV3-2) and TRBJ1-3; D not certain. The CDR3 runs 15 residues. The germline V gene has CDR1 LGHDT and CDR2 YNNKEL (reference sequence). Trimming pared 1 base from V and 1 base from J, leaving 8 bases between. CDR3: CASSQAGISGNTIYF. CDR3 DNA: TGTGCCAGCAGCCAAGCCGGGATTTCTGGAAACACCATATATTTT.